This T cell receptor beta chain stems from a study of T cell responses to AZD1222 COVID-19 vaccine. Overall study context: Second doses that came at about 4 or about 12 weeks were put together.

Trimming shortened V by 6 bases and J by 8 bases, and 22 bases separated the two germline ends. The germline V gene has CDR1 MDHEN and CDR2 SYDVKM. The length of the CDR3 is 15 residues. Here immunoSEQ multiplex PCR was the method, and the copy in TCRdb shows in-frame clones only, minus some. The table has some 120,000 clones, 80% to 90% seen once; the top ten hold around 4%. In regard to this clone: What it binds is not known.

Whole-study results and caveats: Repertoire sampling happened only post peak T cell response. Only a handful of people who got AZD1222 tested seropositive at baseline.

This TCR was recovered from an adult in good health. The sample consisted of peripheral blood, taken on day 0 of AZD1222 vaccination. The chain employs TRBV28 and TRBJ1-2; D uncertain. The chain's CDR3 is CASSSFPPKHYGYTF. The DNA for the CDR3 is TGTGCCAGCAGCTCTTTCCCCCCCAAGCATTACGGCTACACCTTC.